The clone carrying this T cell receptor beta chain was seen at least ten times. Its cognate antigen is unknown. The data originate from a study of T cell repertoires in cytomegalovirus infection. TCRdb re-analysed the reads in MiXCR, keeping a single row per CDR3 protein. In the table there are 800,000 to 950,000 distinct CDR3 sequences, roughly 33% of which are singletons. Looked up from germline, CDR1 is SGHTA and CDR2 is FQGNSA. The CDR3 is 14 amino acids. Trimming took off 1 base at V and 7 bases at J, with 13 bases between the two ends. This clonotype originated in a human donor in good health (CMV status not recorded). Some clones in this sample may be carry-over from other donors' samples. Sequenced material: cultured CD8+ T cells from PBMCs, taken from culture after CMV antigen stimulation. The chain combines TRBV7-2 with TRBJ2-5; TRBD1 is a possible D gene (5 bases). CDR3 nucleotide sequence: TGTGCCAGCAGCTTAGTTCCCCAGGGTGGGACCCAGTACTTC. Protein sequence: CASSLVPQGGTQYF.